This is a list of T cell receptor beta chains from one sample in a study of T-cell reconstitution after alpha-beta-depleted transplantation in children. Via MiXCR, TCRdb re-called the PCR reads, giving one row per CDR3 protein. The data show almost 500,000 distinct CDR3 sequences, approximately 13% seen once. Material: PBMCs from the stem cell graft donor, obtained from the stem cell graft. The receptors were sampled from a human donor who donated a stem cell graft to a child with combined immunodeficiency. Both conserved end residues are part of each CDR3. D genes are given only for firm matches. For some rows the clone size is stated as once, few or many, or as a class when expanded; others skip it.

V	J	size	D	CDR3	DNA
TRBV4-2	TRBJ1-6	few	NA	CASSQDRKGSGSPLHF	TGTGCCAGCAGCCAAGATCGGAAGGGCTCGGGATCACCCCTCCACTTT
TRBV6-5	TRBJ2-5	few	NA	CASSYSGGIQETQYF	TGTGCCAGCAGTTACTCAGGCGGGATCCAAGAGACCCAGTACTTC
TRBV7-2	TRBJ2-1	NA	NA	CASSGEWGFSYNEQFF	TGTGCCAGCAGCGGCGAGTGGGGTTTCTCCTACAATGAGCAGTTCTTC
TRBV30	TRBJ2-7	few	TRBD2	CAWTPGGGEQYF	TGTGCCTGGACGCCCGGGGGGGGCGAGCAGTACTTC
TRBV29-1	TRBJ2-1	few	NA	CSVGGSGNEQFF	TGCAGCGTTGGGGGGTCAGGGAATGAGCAGTTCTTC
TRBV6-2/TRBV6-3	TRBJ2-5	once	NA	CASSFLTRAGETQYF	TGTGCCAGCAGTTTCCTGACTAGAGCGGGAGAGACCCAGTACTTC
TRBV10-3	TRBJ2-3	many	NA	CAIRVGDTQYF	TGTGCCATCAGGGTGGGGGATACGCAGTATTTT
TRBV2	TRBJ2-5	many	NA	CASSVRGETQYF	TGTGCCAGCAGTGTGAGGGGAGAGACCCAGTACTTC
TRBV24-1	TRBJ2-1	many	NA	CATSVALGNEQFF	TGTGCCACCAGTGTGGCTCTGGGGAATGAGCAGTTCTTC
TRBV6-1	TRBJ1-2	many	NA	CASSRGGPNYGYTF	TGTGCCAGCAGTCGCGGAGGTCCTAACTATGGCTACACCTTC
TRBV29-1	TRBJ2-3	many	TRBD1	CSVVGTGASTDTQYF	TGCAGCGTTGTCGGGACAGGGGCCAGCACAGATACGCAGTATTTT